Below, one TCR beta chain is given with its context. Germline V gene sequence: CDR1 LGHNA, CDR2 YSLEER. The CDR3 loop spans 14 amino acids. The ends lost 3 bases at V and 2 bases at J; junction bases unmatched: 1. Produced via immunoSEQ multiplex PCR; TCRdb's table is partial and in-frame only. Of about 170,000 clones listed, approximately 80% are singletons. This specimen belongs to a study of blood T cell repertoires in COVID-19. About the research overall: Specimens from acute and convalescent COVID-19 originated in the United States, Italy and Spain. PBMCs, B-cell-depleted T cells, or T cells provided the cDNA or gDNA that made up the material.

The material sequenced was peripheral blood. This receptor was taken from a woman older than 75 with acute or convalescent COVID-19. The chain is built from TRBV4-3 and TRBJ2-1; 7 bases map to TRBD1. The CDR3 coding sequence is TGCGCCAGCAGCCAGACAGGGACCTACAATGAGCAGTTCTTC. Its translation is CASSQTGTYNEQFF.